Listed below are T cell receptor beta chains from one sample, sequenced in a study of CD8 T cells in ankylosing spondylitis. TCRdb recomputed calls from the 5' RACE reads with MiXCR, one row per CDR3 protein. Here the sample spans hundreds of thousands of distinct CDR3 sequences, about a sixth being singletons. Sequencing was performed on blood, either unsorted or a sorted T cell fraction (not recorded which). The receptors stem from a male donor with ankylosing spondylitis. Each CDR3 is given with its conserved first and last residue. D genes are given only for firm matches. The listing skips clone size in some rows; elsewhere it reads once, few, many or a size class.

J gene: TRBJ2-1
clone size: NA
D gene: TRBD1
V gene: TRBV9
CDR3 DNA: TGTGCCAGCAGCCAGGGGGATCCTCCGTACAATGAGCAGTTCTTC
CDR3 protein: CASSQGDPPYNEQFF

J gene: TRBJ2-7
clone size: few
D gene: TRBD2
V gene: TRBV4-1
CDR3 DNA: TGCGCCAGCAGCCAAGATTGGGGGGGTAGCTCCTACGAGCAGTACTTC
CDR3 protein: CASSQDWGGSSYEQYF

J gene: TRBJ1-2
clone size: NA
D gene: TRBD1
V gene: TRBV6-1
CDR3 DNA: TGTGCCAGCAGTCAAGGGGGGACAGACTATGGCTACACCTTC
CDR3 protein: CASSQGGTDYGYTF

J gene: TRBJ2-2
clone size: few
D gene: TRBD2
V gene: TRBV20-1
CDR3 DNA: TGCAGTGCTAGAGTCGGAGCGGGGTACACCGGGGAGCTGTTTTTT
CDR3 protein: CSARVGAGYTGELFF

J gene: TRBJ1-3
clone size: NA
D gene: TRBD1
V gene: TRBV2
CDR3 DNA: TGTGCCAGCCCCAGGTCGCAGGGGGCTAACTCTGGAAACACCATATATTTT
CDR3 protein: CASPRSQGANSGNTIYF

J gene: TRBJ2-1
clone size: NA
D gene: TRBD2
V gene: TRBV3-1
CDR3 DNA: TGTGCCAGCAGCCAGGCTAGCGGGGCCTACAATGAGCAGTTCTTC
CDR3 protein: CASSQASGAYNEQFF

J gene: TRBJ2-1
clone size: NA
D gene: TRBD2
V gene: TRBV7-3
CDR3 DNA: TGTGCCAGCAGCTTAGGGACTAGCGGGCTTTCTGAGCAGTTCTTC
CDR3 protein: CASSLGTSGLSEQFF

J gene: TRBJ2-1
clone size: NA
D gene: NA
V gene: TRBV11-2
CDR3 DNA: TGTGCCAGCAGCCCCCGGGGGGCGGGAGCGCCTGAGCAGTTCTTC
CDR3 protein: CASSPRGAGAPEQFF

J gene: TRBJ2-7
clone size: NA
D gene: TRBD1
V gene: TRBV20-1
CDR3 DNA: TGCAGTGCTAGAGATCAAAACAGGGGATCCTACGAGCAGTACTTC
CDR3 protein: CSARDQNRGSYEQYF

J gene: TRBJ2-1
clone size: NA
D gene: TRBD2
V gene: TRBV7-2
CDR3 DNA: TGTGCCAGCAGGAAGACTAGCGGGGGGGCCTATGAGCAGTTCTTC
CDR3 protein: CASRKTSGGAYEQFF

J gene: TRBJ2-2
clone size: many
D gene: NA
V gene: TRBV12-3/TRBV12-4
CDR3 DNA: TGTGCCAGCAGTCCCGACACCGGGGAGCTGTTTTTT
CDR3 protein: CASSPDTGELFF

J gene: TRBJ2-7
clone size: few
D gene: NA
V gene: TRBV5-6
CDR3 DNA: TGTGCCAGCAGCTTGGTGTCCGGGCGATTCTCCTACGAGCAGTACTTC
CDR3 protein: CASSLVSGRFSYEQYF

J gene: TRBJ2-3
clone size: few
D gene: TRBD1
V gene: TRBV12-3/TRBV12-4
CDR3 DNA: TGTGCCAGCAGCGCAGACAGGGGGCGCCCAACAGATACGCAGTATTTT
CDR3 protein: CASSADRGRPTDTQYF

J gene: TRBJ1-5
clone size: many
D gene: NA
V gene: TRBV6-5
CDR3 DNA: TGTGCCAGCAGTTACTCTGGACGTAGCAATCAGCCCCAGCATTTT
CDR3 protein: CASSYSGRSNQPQHF

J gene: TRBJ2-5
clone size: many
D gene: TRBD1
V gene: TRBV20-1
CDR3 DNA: TGCAGTGCTAGAGATTTTGGGACAGGACTTTTCCGGGAGACCCAGTACTTC
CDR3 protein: CSARDFGTGLFRETQYF

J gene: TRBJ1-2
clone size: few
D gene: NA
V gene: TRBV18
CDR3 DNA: TGTGCCAGCTCACCATTGCTCCAGGACTATGGCTACACCTTC
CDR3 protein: CASSPLLQDYGYTF

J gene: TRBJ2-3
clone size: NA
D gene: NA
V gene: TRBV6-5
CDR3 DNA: TGTGCCAGCAGTTACCCGAGCACAGATACGCAGTATTTT
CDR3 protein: CASSYPSTDTQYF

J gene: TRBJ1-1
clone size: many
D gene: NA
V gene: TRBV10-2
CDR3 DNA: TGCGCCAGCAGTGAACGGGAACAGGGTGGGACTGAAGCTTTCTTT
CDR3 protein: CASSEREQGGTEAFF

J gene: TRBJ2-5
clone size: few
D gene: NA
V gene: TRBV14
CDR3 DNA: TGTGCCAGCAGCCAAGATAATAGCGGTGAGACCCAGTACTTC
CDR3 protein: CASSQDNSGETQYF

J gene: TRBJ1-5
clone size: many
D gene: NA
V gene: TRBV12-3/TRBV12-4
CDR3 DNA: TGTGCCAGCAGTTTGTCAGGTGGCAGGGGATATCAGCCCCAGCATTTT
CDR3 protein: CASSLSGGRGYQPQHF

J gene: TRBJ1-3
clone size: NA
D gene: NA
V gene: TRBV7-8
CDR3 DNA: TGTGCCAGCAAATTGAGCTCTGGAAACACCATATATTTT
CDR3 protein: CASKLSSGNTIYF

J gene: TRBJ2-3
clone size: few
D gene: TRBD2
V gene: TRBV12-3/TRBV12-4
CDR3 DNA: TGTGCCAGCAGCAACAGCGGGATTTCAGATACGCAGTATTTT
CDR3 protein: CASSNSGISDTQYF

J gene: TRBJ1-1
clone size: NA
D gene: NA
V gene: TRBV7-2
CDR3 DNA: TGTGCCAGCACCCCCCGGCAGGGTGGGACTGAAGCTTTCTTT
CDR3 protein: CASTPRQGGTEAFF

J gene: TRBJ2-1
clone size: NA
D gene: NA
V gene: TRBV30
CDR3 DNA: TGTGCCTGGAGCCGCTACAATGAGCAGTTCTTC
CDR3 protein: CAWSRYNEQFF

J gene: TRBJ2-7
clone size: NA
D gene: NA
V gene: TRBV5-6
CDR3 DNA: TGTGCCAGCAGCCTGACCGGGGCCCTAGCCTACGAGCAGTACTTC
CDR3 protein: CASSLTGALAYEQYF

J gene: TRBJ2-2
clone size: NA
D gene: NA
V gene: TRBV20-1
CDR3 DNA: TGCAGTGCTAGACCACGAACCCGGGACTCTCCCACCGGGGAGCTGTTTTTT
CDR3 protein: CSARPRTRDSPTGELFF

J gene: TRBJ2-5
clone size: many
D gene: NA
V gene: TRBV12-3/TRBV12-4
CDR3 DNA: TGTGCCAGCAGTCCCTCTGGCGAGGGGACCCAGTACTTC
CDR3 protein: CASSPSGEGTQYF

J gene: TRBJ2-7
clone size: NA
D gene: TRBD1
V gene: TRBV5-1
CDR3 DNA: TGCGCCAGCAGCTTGAACAGACAGGGGAGCGACGAGCAGTACTTC
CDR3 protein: CASSLNRQGSDEQYF

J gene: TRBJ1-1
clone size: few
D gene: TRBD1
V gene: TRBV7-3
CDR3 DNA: TGTGCCAGCAGCAAAGCGGGGACAGGGAACACTGAAGCTTTCTTT
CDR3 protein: CASSKAGTGNTEAFF

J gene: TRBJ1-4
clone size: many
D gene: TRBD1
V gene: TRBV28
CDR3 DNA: TGTGCCAGCAGCGAGCGACAGGGGGATGAAAAACTGTTTTTT
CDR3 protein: CASSERQGDEKLFF

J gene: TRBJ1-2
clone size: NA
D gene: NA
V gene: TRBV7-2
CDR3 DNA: TGTGCCAGCAGCTTACGCGGGGTTGAGGGCTACACCTTC
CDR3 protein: CASSLRGVEGYTF

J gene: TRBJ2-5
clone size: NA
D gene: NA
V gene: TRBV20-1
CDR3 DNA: TGCAGTCCTCTAGAGGCGGGACCAAAAAGAGAGACCCAGTACTTC
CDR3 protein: CSPLEAGPKRETQYF

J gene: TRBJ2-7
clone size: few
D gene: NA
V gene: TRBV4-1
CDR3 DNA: TGCGCCAGCAGCCAAGACCCCGGGATCGGGCAGTACTTC
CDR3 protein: CASSQDPGIGQYF

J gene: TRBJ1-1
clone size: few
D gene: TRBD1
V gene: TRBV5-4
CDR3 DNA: TGTGCCAGCAGCCGGGGACAGGGGAAGACTGAAGCTTTCTTT
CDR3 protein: CASSRGQGKTEAFF

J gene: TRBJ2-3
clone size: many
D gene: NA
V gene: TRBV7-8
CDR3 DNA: TGTGCCAGCAGCTTACACACTAGCACAGATACGCAGTATTTT
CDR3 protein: CASSLHTSTDTQYF

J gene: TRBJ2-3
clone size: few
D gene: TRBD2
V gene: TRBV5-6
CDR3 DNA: TGTGCCAGCAGCTTCGGGGGGGCTGGGGATACGCAGTATTTT
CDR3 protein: CASSFGGAGDTQYF

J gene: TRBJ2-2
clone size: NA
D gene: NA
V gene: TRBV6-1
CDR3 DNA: TGTGCCAGCAGATCAGGGAGGAACACCGGGGAGCTGTTTTTT
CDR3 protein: CASRSGRNTGELFF

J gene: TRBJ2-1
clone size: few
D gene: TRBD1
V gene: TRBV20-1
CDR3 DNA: TGCAGTGCTCCTCCGGGACAGGTTTTTCCCGACAATGAGCAGTTCTTC
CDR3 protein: CSAPPGQVFPDNEQFF

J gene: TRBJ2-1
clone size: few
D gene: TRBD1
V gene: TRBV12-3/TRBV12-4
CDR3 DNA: TGTGCCAGCAGTTCCGGACAGGGGAGGTACAATGAGCAGTTCTTC
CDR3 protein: CASSSGQGRYNEQFF

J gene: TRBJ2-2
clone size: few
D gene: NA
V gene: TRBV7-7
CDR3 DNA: TGTGCTAGCAGCTTAGTCGCGGGGATCGGGGAGCTGTTTTTT
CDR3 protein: CASSLVAGIGELFF

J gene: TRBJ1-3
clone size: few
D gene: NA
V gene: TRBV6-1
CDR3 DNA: TGTGCCAGCACCGCCCCCGGGGTCGTCGATGGAAACACCATATATTTT
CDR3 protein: CASTAPGVVDGNTIYF

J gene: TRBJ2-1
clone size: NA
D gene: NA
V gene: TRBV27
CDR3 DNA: TGTGCCAGCAGTGGACATACCTCCTACAATGAGCAGTTCTTC
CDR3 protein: CASSGHTSYNEQFF